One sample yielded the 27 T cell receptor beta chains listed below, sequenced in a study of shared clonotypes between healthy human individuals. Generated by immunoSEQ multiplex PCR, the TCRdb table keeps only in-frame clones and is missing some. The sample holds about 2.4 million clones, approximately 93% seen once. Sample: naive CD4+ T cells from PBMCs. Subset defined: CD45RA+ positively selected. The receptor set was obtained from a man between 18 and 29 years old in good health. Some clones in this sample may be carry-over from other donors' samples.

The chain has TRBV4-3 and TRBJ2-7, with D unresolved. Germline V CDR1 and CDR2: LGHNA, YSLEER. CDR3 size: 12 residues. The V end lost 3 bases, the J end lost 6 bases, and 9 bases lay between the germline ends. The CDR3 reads CASSHHFPEQYF. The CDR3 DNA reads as TGCGCCAGCAGCCACCACTTCCCCGAGCAGTACTTC.

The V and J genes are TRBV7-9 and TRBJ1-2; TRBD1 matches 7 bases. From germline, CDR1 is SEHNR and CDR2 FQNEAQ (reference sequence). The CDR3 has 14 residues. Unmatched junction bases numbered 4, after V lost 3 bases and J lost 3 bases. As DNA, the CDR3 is TGTGCCAGCAGCTTCCGACAGGGCGACTATGGCTACACCTTC. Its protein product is CASSFRQGDYGYTF.

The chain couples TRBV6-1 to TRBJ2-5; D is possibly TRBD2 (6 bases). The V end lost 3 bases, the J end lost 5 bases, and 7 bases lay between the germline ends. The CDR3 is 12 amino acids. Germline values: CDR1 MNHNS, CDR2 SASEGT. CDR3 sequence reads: CASSDRGETQYF. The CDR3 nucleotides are TGTGCCAGCAGTGATCGGGGGGAGACCCAGTACTTC.

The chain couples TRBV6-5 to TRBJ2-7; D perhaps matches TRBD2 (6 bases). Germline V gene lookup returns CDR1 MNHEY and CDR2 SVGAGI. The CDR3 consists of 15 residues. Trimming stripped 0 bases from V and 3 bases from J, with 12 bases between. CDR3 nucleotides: TGTGCCAGCAGTTACTCTGCGGGACCTTACTACGAGCAGTACTTC. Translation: CASSYSAGPYYEQYF.

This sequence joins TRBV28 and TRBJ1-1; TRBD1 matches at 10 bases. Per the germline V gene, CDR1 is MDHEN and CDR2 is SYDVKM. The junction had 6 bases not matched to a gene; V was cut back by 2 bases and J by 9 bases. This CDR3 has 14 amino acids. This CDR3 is CASSLGRGQGQAFF. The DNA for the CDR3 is TGTGCCAGCAGTTTAGGGAGGGGACAGGGGCAAGCTTTCTTT.

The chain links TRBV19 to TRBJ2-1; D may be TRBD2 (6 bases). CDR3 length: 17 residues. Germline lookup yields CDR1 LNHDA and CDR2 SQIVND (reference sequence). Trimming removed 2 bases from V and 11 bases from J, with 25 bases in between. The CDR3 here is CASSILTLGGASKQQFF. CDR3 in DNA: TGTGCCAGTAGTATATTGACCCTTGGCGGGGCCTCAAAGCAGCAGTTCTTC.

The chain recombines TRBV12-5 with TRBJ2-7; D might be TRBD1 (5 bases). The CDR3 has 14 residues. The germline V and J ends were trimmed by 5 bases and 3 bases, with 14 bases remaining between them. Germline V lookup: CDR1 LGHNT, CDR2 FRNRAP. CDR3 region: CASGDSDGNYEQYF. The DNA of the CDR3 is TGTGCTAGTGGTGACAGCGACGGAAACTACGAGCAGTACTTC.

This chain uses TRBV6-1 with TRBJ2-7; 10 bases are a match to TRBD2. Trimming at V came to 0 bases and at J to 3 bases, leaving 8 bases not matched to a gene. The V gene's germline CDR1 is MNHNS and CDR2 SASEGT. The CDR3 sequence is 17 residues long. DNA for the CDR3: TGTGCCAGCAGTGAAGCTTTTTCTAGCGGGAGCAACTACGAGCAGTACTTC. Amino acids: CASSEAFSSGSNYEQYF.

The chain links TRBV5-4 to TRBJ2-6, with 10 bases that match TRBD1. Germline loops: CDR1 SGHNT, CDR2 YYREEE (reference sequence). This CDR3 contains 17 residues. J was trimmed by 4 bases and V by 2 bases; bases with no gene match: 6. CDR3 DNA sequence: TGTGCCAGCAGCTTAGGACAGGGGGTAACAGGGGCCAACGTCCTGACTTTC. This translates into CASSLGQGVTGANVLTF.

The CDR3 sequence is CASSRGTGTGGYGEQFF. In DNA, the CDR3 is TGTGCCAGCAGCCGAGGGACAGGGACAGGGGGGTACGGTGAGCAGTTCTTC. J is TRBJ2-1 and V is TRBV4-2; TRBD1 agrees at 11 bases. V was clipped by 4 bases and J by 9 bases; unmatched bases: 14. Per the germline V gene, CDR1 is LGHNA and CDR2 is YNFKEQ. The CDR3 runs 17 residues.

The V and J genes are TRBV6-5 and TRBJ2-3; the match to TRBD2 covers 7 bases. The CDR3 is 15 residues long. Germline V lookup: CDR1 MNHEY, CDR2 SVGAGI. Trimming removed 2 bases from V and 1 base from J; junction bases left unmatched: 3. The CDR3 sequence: CASSYGGVRTDTQYF. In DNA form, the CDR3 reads TGTGCCAGCAGTTACGGGGGGGTCCGCACAGATACGCAGTATTTT.

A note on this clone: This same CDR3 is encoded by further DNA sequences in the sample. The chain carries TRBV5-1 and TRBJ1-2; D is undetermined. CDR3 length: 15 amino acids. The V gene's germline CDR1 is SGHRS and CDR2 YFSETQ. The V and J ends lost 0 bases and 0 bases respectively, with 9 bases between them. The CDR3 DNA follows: TGCGCCAGCAGCTTGGTCGGCCGTTCTAACTATGGCTACACCTTC. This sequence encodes CASSLVGRSNYGYTF.

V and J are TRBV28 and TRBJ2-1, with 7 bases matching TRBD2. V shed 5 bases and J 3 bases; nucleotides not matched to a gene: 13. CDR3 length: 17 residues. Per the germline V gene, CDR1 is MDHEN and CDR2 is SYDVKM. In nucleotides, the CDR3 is TGTGCCAGCAGTCCCCTGGGTGGGGCTAGCGGCTACAATGAGCAGTTCTTC. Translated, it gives CASSPLGGASGYNEQFF.

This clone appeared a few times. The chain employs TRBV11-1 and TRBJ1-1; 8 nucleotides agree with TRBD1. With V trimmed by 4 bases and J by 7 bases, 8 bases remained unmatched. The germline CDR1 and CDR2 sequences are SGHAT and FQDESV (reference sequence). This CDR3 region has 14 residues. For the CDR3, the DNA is TGTGCCAGCAGCTCCGGGACAGGAGCCCTTGAAGCTTTCTTT. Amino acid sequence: CASSSGTGALEAFF.

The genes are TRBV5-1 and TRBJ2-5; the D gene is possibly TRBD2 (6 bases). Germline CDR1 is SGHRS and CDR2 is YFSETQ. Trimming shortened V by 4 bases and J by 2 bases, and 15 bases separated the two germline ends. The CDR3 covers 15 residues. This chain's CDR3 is CASSDPRGGQETQYF. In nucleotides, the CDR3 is TGCGCCAGCAGCGACCCCAGAGGAGGGCAAGAGACCCAGTACTTC.

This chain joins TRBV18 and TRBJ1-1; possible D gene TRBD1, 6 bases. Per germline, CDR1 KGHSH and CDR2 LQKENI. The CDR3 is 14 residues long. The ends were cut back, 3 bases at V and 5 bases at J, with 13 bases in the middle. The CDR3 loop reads CASSPGPGETEAFF. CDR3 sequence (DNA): TGTGCCAGCTCACCGGGCCCAGGGGAAACTGAAGCTTTCTTT.

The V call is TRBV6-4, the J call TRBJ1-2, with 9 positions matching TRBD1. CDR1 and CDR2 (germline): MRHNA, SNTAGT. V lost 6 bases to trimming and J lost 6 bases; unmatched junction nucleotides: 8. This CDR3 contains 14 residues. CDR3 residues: CASRANRGQNGYTF. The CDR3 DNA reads TGTGCCAGCAGAGCAAACAGGGGGCAGAATGGCTACACCTTC.

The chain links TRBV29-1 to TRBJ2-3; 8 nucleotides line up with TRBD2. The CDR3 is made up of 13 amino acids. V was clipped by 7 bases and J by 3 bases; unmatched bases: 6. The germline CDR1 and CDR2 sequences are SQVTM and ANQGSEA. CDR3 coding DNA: TGCAGCGCCAAGCGGGAGCCGACAGATACGCAGTATTTT. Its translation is CSAKREPTDTQYF.

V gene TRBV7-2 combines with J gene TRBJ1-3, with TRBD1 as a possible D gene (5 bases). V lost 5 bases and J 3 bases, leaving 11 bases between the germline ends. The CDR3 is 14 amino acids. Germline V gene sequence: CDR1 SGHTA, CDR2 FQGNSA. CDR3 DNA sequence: TGTGCCAGCAGCCACCCCGGGGGTGGAAACACCATATATTTT. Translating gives CASSHPGGGNTIYF.

The CDR3 reads CASSYSGAGAETQYF. The CDR3 nucleotides read TGTGCCAGCAGTTACTCCGGGGCAGGCGCAGAGACCCAGTACTTC. The chain combines TRBV6-5 with TRBJ2-5; D may match TRBD1 or TRBD2 (5 bases each). Germline CDR1 MNHEY, CDR2 SVGAGI. The CDR3 is 15 residues long. V was pared by 0 bases and J by 4 bases, with 12 bases between.

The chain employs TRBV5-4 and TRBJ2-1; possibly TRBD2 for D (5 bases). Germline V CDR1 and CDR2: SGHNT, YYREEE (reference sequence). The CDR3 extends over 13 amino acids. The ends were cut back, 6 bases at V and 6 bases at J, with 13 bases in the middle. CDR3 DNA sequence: TGTGCCAGCAAGGTCCGGGCGGGCAATGAGCAGTTCTTC. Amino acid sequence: CASKVRAGNEQFF.

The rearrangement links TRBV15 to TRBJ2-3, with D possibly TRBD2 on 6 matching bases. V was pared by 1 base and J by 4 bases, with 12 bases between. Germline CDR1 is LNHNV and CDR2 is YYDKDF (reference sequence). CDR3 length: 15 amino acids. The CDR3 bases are TGTGCCACCAGCAGAGGCGGGGTTCAAGCAGATACGCAGTATTTT. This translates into CATSRGGVQADTQYF.

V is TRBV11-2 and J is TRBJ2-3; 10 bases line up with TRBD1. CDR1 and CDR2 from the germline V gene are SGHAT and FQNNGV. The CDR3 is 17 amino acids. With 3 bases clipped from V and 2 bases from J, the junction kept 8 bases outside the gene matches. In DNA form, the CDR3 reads TGTGCCAGCAGCTTTAGGGAGGGACAGGGGCACACAGATACGCAGTATTTT. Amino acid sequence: CASSFREGQGHTDTQYF.

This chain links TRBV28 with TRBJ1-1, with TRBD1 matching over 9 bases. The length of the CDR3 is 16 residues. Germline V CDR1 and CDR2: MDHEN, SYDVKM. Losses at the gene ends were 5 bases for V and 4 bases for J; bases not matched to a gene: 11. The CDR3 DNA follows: TGTGCCAGCAGTCTCACTCCGGGACAGGGCTCCACTGAAGCTTTCTTT. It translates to CASSLTPGQGSTEAFF.

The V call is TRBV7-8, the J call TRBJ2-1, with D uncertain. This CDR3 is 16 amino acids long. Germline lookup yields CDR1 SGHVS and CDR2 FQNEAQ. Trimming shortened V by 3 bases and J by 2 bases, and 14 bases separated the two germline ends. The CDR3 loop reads CASSLQPLRPYNEQFF. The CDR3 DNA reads TGTGCCAGCAGCTTGCAACCCTTACGGCCCTACAATGAGCAGTTCTTC.

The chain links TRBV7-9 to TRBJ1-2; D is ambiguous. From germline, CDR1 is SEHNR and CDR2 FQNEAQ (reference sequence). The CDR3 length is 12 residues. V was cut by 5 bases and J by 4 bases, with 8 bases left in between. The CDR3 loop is CASSHGPYGYTF. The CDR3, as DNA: TGTGCCAGCAGCCATGGGCCCTATGGCTACACCTTC.

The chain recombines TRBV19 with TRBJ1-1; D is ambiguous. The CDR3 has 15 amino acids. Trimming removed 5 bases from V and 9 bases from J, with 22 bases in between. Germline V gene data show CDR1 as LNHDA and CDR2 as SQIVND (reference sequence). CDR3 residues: CASSPREAFPGKAFF. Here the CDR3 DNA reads TGTGCCAGTAGTCCTCGGGAGGCCTTCCCTGGCAAAGCTTTCTTT.